This T cell receptor beta chain was captured by sequencing in a study of graft-versus-host responses after intestinal transplantation (dated by TCRdb to about 2021). For the wider study: Recipients received multivisceral, liver-intestinal, or isolated intestinal transplants. A peak of at least 4% donor T cells among recipient peripheral blood mononuclear cells was the definition used for donor T cell macrochimerism. Alloreactive clones were identified by sequencing pre-transplant mixed lymphocyte reaction products and comparing them with unstimulated pre-transplant donor and recipient T cells. Every recipient was given anti-thymocyte globulin induction, then maintenance tacrolimus and steroids for around three years. Bulk TCR-beta CDR3 sequencing was used to track graft-versus-host and host-versus-graft alloreactive T cell clones in the graft, circulation and bone marrow after intestinal transplantation. Instead of going to the commercial service, samples from a few later patients were sequenced in-house on an Illumina MiSeq and processed with MiXCR. Of the 20 to 25 intestinal transplant recipients enrolled in the cohort, one of whom was a retransplant, a few patients without pretransplant specimens were excluded.

What the time point label conveys for this sample: cells obtained before transplantation from donor or recipient. CD3+CD4+ and CD3+CD8+ populations were FACS-sorted from unstimulated pre-transplant donor and recipient cells taken from spleen or lymph nodes. On this clone itself: Its specific antigen is unknown. The sample holds no much larger clone one base away, and base qualities are not on file.

What the authors observed across the whole study: GvH clones were found in recipient bone marrow, and some of the GvH clones appeared earlier in ileal mucosa or blood, which is consistent with an intestinal mucosal origin. Early after transplant, declines in HvG clones were associated with peak levels of circulating GvH clones. Conclusions were limited by the relatively low number and heterogeneity of intestinal transplant patients. In patients with donor T cell macrochimerism, the allografts had high GvH to HvG T cell clonal ratios.

Libraries were built with the immunoSEQ multiplex PCR assay. For most patients, genomic DNA was isolated using the Qiagen DNeasy Blood and Tissue Kit and was shipped frozen to Adaptive Biotechnologies for TCR sequencing. For most patients, genomic DNA was subjected to high-throughput TCR-beta CDR3 sequencing by Adaptive Biotechnologies. Concerning the study's data processing: TCR sequencing data were retrieved from Adaptive's ImmunoSEQ software for around 20 patients, whereas three other patients were processed with MiXCR and VDJtools. To correct CD4 versus CD8 sorting errors, sequences present in both subsets at a frequency ratio below 5:1 were removed. Because the origin of CDR3 nucleotide sequences shared between donor and recipient could not be assigned, those sequences were removed. To be classed as alloreactive, a clone needed at least 2-fold expansion over unstimulated cells and a minimum CFSE-low frequency of 0.002% (template counts) or 0.001% (read counts). A clone was considered mappable if detected in the sequenced pre-transplant spleen, lymph node, or MLR CFSE-low populations of the donor or recipient. The cumulative frequency of alloreactive clones was calculated as a percentage of all sequences, weighted by copy number. TCRdb limited this immuneACCESS table to in-frame rearrangements with V and J called. A share of clones is missing; checked studies link under half to unresolved V genes, and the rest is unexplained. The D gene and trimming were derived from the DNA, and the V and J assignments and clone size from that table. For this sample the table gives 90,000 to 130,000 clones, of which 85% to 95% were detected only once. The top ten hold around 1% of the sample.

The receptor was derived from a human donor who was the organ donor for an intestinal transplant. Sequences were derived from unstimulated CD8+ T cells sorted from spleen or lymph node cells, sampled before transplant.

The DNA sequence is as follows: TGTGCCAGCAGCTTAAGAGCGGGAGGCATCTACGAGCAGTACTTC. It translates as CASSLRAGGIYEQYF. The V and J segments used are TRBV11-2 and TRBJ2-7, with TRBD2 matching 9 junction bases. From its cysteine to its phenylalanine, the CDR3 spans 15 amino acids. Solely the CDR3 DNA is kept, with 45 bases framed from the first base. The CDR1 and CDR2 encoded by the germline V gene are SGHAT and FQNNGV. Ends trimmed: V by 2 bases, J by 3 bases; bases unmatched to a gene: 5.